The 26 T cell receptor beta chains reported below all come from one sample, sequenced in a study of blood T cell repertoires in COVID-19. Clones were sequenced by immunoSEQ multiplex PCR, and TCRdb holds only the in-frame ones, with some missing. The top ten hold 1.5% to 2% of the sample, which has about 480,000 clones, more than 75% seen once. Material: PBMCs or T cells enriched from blood (not recorded which). These receptors were taken from a woman aged 35 to 49 who had recovered from COVID-19.

The V and J genes are TRBV3-1 (or the pseudogene TRBV3-2) and TRBJ1-1; maybe TRBD1 (6 bases). This CDR3 region has 16 residues. Deletions cut 1 base from V and 5 bases from J, with 17 bases between. CDR1 is LGHDT, CDR2 YNNKEL, per germline (reference sequence). The CDR3 is CASSQVSRGADTEAFF. The CDR3 nucleotides are TGTGCCAGCAGCCAAGTCTCCCGGGGGGCGGATACTGAAGCTTTCTTT.

The chain combines TRBV10-1 with TRBJ1-1; D gene unclear. The CDR3 length is 13 residues. Trimming took 4 bases from V and 0 from J, leaving 6 bases between them. Germline CDR1 is WNHNN and CDR2 is SYGVQD (reference sequence). CDR3 region: CASSGSMNTEAFF. The CDR3 coding sequence is TGCGCCAGCAGTGGTAGCATGAACACTGAAGCTTTCTTT.

CDR3 sequence reads: CASSRTGGTYEQYF. As DNA, the CDR3 is TGTGCCAGCAGCCGTACAGGGGGAACCTACGAGCAGTACTTC. J is TRBJ2-7 and V is TRBV6-2 or TRBV6-3; 8 bases fit TRBD1. This CDR3 has 14 amino acids. In germline, CDR1 is MNHEY, CDR2 SVGEGT. Trimming cost V 6 bases and J 2 bases; bases outside gene matches: 6.

The chain has TRBV5-1 and TRBJ2-5; 9 bases align to TRBD1. Looked up from germline, CDR1 is SGHRS and CDR2 is YFSETQ. CDR3 length: 16 residues. Trimming removed 0 bases from V and 4 bases from J; junction bases left unmatched: 7. CDR3 sequence (DNA): TGCGCCAGCAGCTTGGGGACAGGGGAAGAGGGAGAGACCCAGTACTTC. Encoded protein: CASSLGTGEEGETQYF.

V usage is TRBV7-8 and J usage is TRBJ2-1, with D possibly being TRBD2 (6 bases). V lost 4 bases and J lost 2, with 15 bases in between. Germline V gives CDR1 SGHVS, CDR2 FQNEAQ. The CDR3 runs to 16 residues. DNA for the CDR3: TGTGCCAGCAGCTCCCTGGAGGGGTTAACCTACAATGAGCAGTTCTTC. Translated: CASSSLEGLTYNEQFF.

The chain combines TRBV5-4 with TRBJ2-2, with 8 bases identical to TRBD2. Germline V gene lookup returns CDR1 SGHNT and CDR2 YYREEE (reference sequence). This CDR3 region has 16 residues. Trimming removed 4 bases from V and 6 bases from J; junction bases left unmatched: 11. The DNA for the CDR3 is TGTGCCAGCAGCACCAGCGGGAGTGAGGTCCCCGGGGAGCTGTTTTTT. Encoded protein: CASSTSGSEVPGELFF. Filled out from reference TRBV5-4 and TRBJ2-2, the complete variable domain reads ETGVTQSPTHLIKTRGQQVTLRCSSQSGHNTVSWYQQALGQGPQFIFQYYREEENGRGNFPPRFSGLQFPNYSSELNVNALELDDSALYLCASSTSGSEVPGELFFGEGSRLTVL.

The V gene is TRBV27, the J gene TRBJ1-6; weak D call: TRBD1 (5 bases). V lost 3 bases to trimming and J lost 7 bases, with 13 bases between them. The CDR3 totals 15 residues. Germline V gene sequence: CDR1 MNHEY, CDR2 SMNVEV (reference sequence). CDR3 region: CASSFGGVENSPLHF. CDR3 coding DNA: TGTGCCAGCAGTTTTGGAGGGGTAGAGAATTCACCCCTCCACTTT.

The V gene is TRBV2, the J gene TRBJ2-5, with D maybe TRBD1 (6 bases). Germline values: CDR1 SNHLY, CDR2 FYNNEI. The length of the CDR3 is 15 residues. Trimming left V 1 base short and J 1 base short, with 10 bases between. The CDR3 DNA reads as TGTGCCAGCAGTGAAGGAGCAGGGGTCCAAGAGACCCAGTACTTC. The encoded protein is CASSEGAGVQETQYF.

V and J are TRBV2 and TRBJ1-1; possibly TRBD1 for D (5 bases). Germline assignment: CDR1 SNHLY and CDR2 FYNNEI. Trimming took 3 bases from V and 6 from J, leaving 11 bases between them. The CDR3 sequence is 13 residues long. The CDR3 DNA reads as TGTGCCAGCAGTGAGACCCGACAGTCTGAAGCTTTCTTT. Translated, it gives CASSETRQSEAFF.

The chain carries TRBV7-6 and TRBJ2-1; D remains ambiguous. The CDR3 consists of 14 residues. V gave up 5 bases and J gave up 4 bases, with 12 bases separating them. The germline V gene has CDR1 SGHVS and CDR2 FNYEAQ. The CDR3 DNA reads TGTGCCAGCAGCCCACACCCTTCGTACAATGAGCAGTTCTTC. Encoded protein: CASSPHPSYNEQFF.

V is TRBV10-3 and J is TRBJ2-5, with 9 positions matching TRBD1. V lost 2 bases to trimming and J lost 1 base; unmatched junction nucleotides: 5. Per the germline V gene, CDR1 is ENHRY and CDR2 is SYGVKD. The CDR3 length is 16 residues. The CDR3: CAISETRDRVQETQYF. The CDR3 nucleotides are TGTGCCATCAGTGAGACCCGGGACAGGGTCCAAGAGACCCAGTACTTC.

The chain links TRBV3-1 (or the pseudogene TRBV3-2) to TRBJ2-1, with D uncertain. Germline CDR1 LGHDT, CDR2 YNNKEL (reference sequence). The V end lost 3 bases, the J end lost 9 bases, and 12 bases lay between the germline ends. This CDR3 region has 13 residues. CDR3 sequence reads: CASSQEISFEQFF. The CDR3 nucleotides are TGTGCCAGCAGCCAGGAGATAAGCTTTGAGCAGTTCTTC.

The J gene is TRBJ1-1, the V gene TRBV27; 10 nucleotides line up with TRBD1. CDR3 length: 14 residues. Germline CDR1 and CDR2: MNHEY and SMNVEV (reference sequence). Trimming at V came to 5 bases and at J to 7 bases, leaving 7 bases not matched to a gene. This CDR3 is CASSPMGQGIEAFF. The DNA for the CDR3 is TGTGCCAGCAGTCCGATGGGACAGGGGATTGAAGCTTTCTTT.

This chain joins TRBV6-5 and TRBJ2-7; the match to TRBD1 covers 10 bases. Germline CDR1 and CDR2: MNHEY and SVGAGI. This CDR3 is 16 amino acids long. V shed 2 bases and J 4 bases; nucleotides not matched to a gene: 8. In nucleotides, the CDR3 is TGTGCCAGCAGTTACGCGTGGGACAGGGGTTTTTACGAGCAGTACTTC. This encodes CASSYAWDRGFYEQYF.

The chain employs TRBV7-2 and TRBJ1-1; D unresolved. Germline CDR1 reads SGHTA; CDR2 reads FQGNSA. CDR3 length equals 14 residues. V was shortened by 5 bases and J by 6 bases, with 16 bases between the two germline ends. CDR3 in amino acids: CASSSRPGVSEAFF. Here the CDR3 DNA reads TGTGCCAGCAGCAGTCGACCCGGGGTTTCTGAAGCTTTCTTT. Combining the CDR3 with reference TRBV7-2 and TRBJ1-1 gives the whole variable domain GAGVSQSPSNKVTEKGKDVELRCDPISGHTALYWYRQSLGQGLEFLIYFQGNSAPDKSGLPSDRFSAERTGGSVSTLTIQRTQQEDSAVYLCASSSRPGVSEAFFGQGTRLTVV.

V gene TRBV10-2 combines with J gene TRBJ2-1, with D perhaps matching TRBD2 (6 bases). This CDR3 is built from 13 residues. V lost 10 bases to trimming and J lost 4 bases, with 14 bases between them. CDR1 is WSHSY and CDR2 is SAAADI in the germline V gene. CDR3 loop: CATAGMGYNEQFF. CDR3 coding DNA: TGCGCCACCGCGGGGATGGGGTACAATGAGCAGTTCTTC.

On this clone: This is likely a read error, given that the CDR3 carries no conserved phenylalanine or tryptophan at its end. V is TRBV5-1 and J is TRBJ1-2; 11 bases map to TRBD1. The V gene end was trimmed by 3 bases and the J gene end by 6 bases; junction bases not matched to a gene: 7. Looked up from germline, CDR1 is SGHRS and CDR2 is YFSETQ. The CDR3 totals 15 residues. The CDR3 reads CASSSGTGGGDGYTL. As DNA, the CDR3 is TGCGCCAGCAGCTCCGGGACAGGGGGAGGCGATGGCTACACCCTC.

This clone was seen a single time. V usage is TRBV10-3 and J usage is TRBJ1-2; a weak D match, TRBD1 (5 bases). This CDR3 is 9 amino acids long. Germline V lookup: CDR1 ENHRY, CDR2 SYGVKD. V was trimmed by 11 bases and J by 8 bases, leaving 9 bases between them. CDR3 region: CAPNRGYTF. The CDR3 DNA follows: TGTGCCCCCAACAGGGGCTACACCTTC.

V usage is TRBV11-2 and J usage is TRBJ2-1, with 7 bases fitting TRBD2. V trimming: 5 bases; J trimming: 1 base; junction bases outside the gene matches: 5. The V gene's germline CDR1 is SGHAT and CDR2 FQNNGV. The CDR3 is 15 residues long. The CDR3 region is CASSGGRGSYNEQFF. Written as DNA, the CDR3 is TGTGCCAGCAGCGGCGGGAGAGGATCCTACAATGAGCAGTTCTTC.

The table lists this clone with a count of one. The rearrangement uses TRBV27 and TRBJ2-3; no firm D call. The CDR3 is made up of 14 amino acids. The germline V and J ends were trimmed by 5 bases and 4 bases, with 13 bases remaining between them. Germline CDR1 and CDR2: MNHEY and SMNVEV (reference sequence). The CDR3 region is CASSLHPRADTQYF. The CDR3 DNA is TGTGCCAGCAGTCTCCACCCCCGGGCAGATACGCAGTATTTT.

In its sample, this clone was seen once. This chain links TRBV6-5 with TRBJ2-7; TRBD1 agrees at 7 bases. J lost 2 bases, V lost 0 bases, and 7 bases had no gene match. This CDR3 is built from 16 residues. The germline gives CDR1 MNHEY, CDR2 SVGAGI. As DNA, the CDR3 is TGTGCCAGCAGTTACTCGACAGGGATGGGAACCTACGAGCAGTACTTC. Its protein product is CASSYSTGMGTYEQYF.

Details on this clone: Other DNA sequences in this sample translate to the same CDR3. V is TRBV24-1 and J is TRBJ2-1; possible D gene TRBD1, 6 bases. The germline V and J ends were trimmed by 4 bases and 7 bases, with 10 bases remaining between them. The length of the CDR3 is 13 residues. Germline V CDR1 and CDR2: KGHDR, SFDVKD. The chain's CDR3 is CATSEGALNEQFF. As DNA, the CDR3 is TGTGCCACCAGTGAGGGGGCTCTGAATGAGCAGTTCTTC.

J is TRBJ2-3 and V is TRBV11-3, with D tentatively TRBD2 (7 bases). CDR1 is SGHNT, CDR2 YENEEA, per germline. The CDR3 totals 14 residues. V lost 1 base, J lost 4 bases, and 9 bases lay in between. CDR3 DNA: TGTGCCAGCAGCTTAGGGGAGGGGGCAGATACGCAGTATTTT. Its protein is CASSLGEGADTQYF.

The rearrangement links TRBV28 to TRBJ1-1, with a tentative D call TRBD1 (6 bases). The CDR3 extends over 13 amino acids. Germline-derived CDR1 and CDR2 are MDHEN and SYDVKM. Trimming pared 2 bases from V and 7 bases from J, leaving 11 bases between. CDR3 in DNA: TGTGCCAGCAGTTTAACAGGGAGAAGTGAAGCTTTCTTT. The encoded protein is CASSLTGRSEAFF.

V usage is TRBV11-3 and J usage is TRBJ1-4; 7 bases are shared with TRBD1. V dropped 2 bases and J dropped 5; count of bases not matched to a gene: 5. The CDR3 runs 15 residues. CDR1 is SGHNT, CDR2 YENEEA, per germline. CDR3: CASSLRGQSNEKLFF. As DNA, the CDR3 is TGTGCCAGCAGCTTAAGGGGACAGAGCAATGAAAAACTGTTTTTT.

The chain employs TRBV10-2 and TRBJ2-5; D ambiguous. This CDR3 region has 13 residues. The V end lost 5 bases, the J end lost 3 bases, and 10 bases lay between the germline ends. The germline V gene has CDR1 WSHSY and CDR2 SAAADI. CDR3 DNA sequence: TGCGCCAGCAGTCTGGGCGAAAAAGAGACCCAGTACTTC. Its protein is CASSLGEKETQYF.